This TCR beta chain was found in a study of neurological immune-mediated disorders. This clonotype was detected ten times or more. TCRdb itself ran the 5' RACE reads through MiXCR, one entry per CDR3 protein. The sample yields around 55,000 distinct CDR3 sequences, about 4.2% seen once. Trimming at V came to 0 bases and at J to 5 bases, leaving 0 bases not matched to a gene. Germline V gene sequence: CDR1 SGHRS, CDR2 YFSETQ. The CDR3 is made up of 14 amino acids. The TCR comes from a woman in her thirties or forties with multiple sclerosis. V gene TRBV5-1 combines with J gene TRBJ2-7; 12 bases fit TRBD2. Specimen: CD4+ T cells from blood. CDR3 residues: CASSLGTSGDEQYF. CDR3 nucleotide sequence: TGCGCCAGCAGCTTGGGGACTAGCGGGGACGAGCAGTACTTC.